These T cell receptor beta chains were read from a single sample in a study of tumor-infiltrating lymphocytes in localized non-small cell lung cancer. Using immunoSEQ multiplex PCR, the repertoire was profiled, and TCRdb retains in-frame clones only, with some absent. The table records approximately 4,800 clones, around 95% of them present only once. What was sequenced was uninvolved lung tissue not adjacent to the tumor. Receptors were obtained from a human donor with non-small cell lung cancer. Both conserved end residues are part of each CDR3. A D gene is named only where the DNA matches it firmly. Not all rows give a size; the values are once, few, many and, for expanded clones, a class.

J gene: TRBJ1-6
D gene: TRBD1
V gene: TRBV2
clone size: .
CDR3 protein: CASSPRQGGNSPLHF
CDR3 DNA: TGTGCCAGCAGTCCGAGACAGGGAGGGAATTCACCCCTCCACTTT

J gene: TRBJ1-1
D gene: TRBD1
V gene: TRBV18
clone size: .
CDR3 protein: CASSSLGQGGLDSTEAFF
CDR3 DNA: TGTGCCAGCTCATCTTTAGGACAGGGCGGACTGGATAGCACTGAAGCTTTCTTT

J gene: TRBJ1-5
D gene: .
V gene: TRBV12-5
clone size: .
CDR3 protein: CASGLSYEQAYDQPQHF
CDR3 DNA: TGTGCTAGTGGTTTGTCATACGAGCAGGCTTACGATCAGCCCCAGCATTTT

J gene: TRBJ1-2
D gene: .
V gene: TRBV27
clone size: .
CDR3 protein: CASSLGGRVGSYGYTF
CDR3 DNA: TGTGCCAGCAGTTTAGGGGGCCGGGTTGGGAGCTATGGCTACACCTTC

J gene: TRBJ2-3
D gene: .
V gene: TRBV5-4
clone size: .
CDR3 protein: CASSSYMEDTQYF
CDR3 DNA: TGTGCCAGCAGCTCATATATGGAAGATACGCAGTATTTT

J gene: TRBJ2-3
D gene: .
V gene: TRBV2
clone size: .
CDR3 protein: CASSARSSSTDTQYF
CDR3 DNA: TGTGCCAGCAGTGCCAGGTCCTCTAGCACAGATACGCAGTATTTT

J gene: TRBJ2-7
D gene: .
V gene: TRBV5-4
clone size: .
CDR3 protein: CASSLAGQTYEQYF
CDR3 DNA: TGTGCCAGCAGCTTGGCCGGACAGACCTACGAGCAGTACTTC

J gene: TRBJ1-1
D gene: .
V gene: TRBV19
clone size: .
CDR3 protein: CASNLNGRTEAFF
CDR3 DNA: TGTGCCAGTAATCTTAACGGACGGACTGAAGCTTTCTTT

J gene: TRBJ1-1
D gene: .
V gene: TRBV9
clone size: .
CDR3 protein: CASSVAALNTEAFF
CDR3 DNA: TGTGCCAGCAGCGTAGCGGCGCTGAACACTGAAGCTTTCTTT

J gene: TRBJ1-2
D gene: TRBD1
V gene: TRBV6-4
clone size: .
CDR3 protein: CASSDQGEGYTF
CDR3 DNA: TGTGCCAGCAGTGACCAGGGGGAAGGCTACACCTTC

J gene: TRBJ1-3
D gene: .
V gene: TRBV5-5
clone size: .
CDR3 protein: CASSLWGAGPDSGNTIYF
CDR3 DNA: TGTGCCAGCAGCTTGTGGGGTGCAGGGCCCGACTCTGGAAACACCATATATTTT

J gene: TRBJ2-3
D gene: .
V gene: TRBV7-5
clone size: .
CDR3 protein: CVRSLARTSLTQYF
CDR3 DNA: TGTGTCAGAAGCTTAGCGAGGACTAGCCTTACGCAGTATTTT

J gene: TRBJ2-1
D gene: TRBD1
V gene: TRBV6-1
clone size: .
CDR3 protein: CASSVTGGSEQFF
CDR3 DNA: TGTGCCAGCAGTGTGACAGGGGGAAGTGAGCAGTTCTTC

J gene: TRBJ1-1
D gene: .
V gene: TRBV7-9
clone size: few
CDR3 protein: CASSQVEGFTEAFF
CDR3 DNA: TGTGCCAGCAGCCAGGTGGAAGGGTTCACTGAAGCTTTCTTT

J gene: TRBJ1-4
D gene: TRBD1
V gene: TRBV18
clone size: .
CDR3 protein: CASSPELYRGRGEKLFF
CDR3 DNA: TGTGCCAGCTCACCAGAACTTTACAGGGGAAGGGGTGAAAAACTGTTTTTT

J gene: TRBJ1-5
D gene: .
V gene: TRBV7-9
clone size: .
CDR3 protein: CASSLGNSNQPQHF
CDR3 DNA: TGTGCCAGCAGCTTAGGGAATAGCAATCAGCCCCAGCATTTT

J gene: TRBJ2-7
D gene: .
V gene: TRBV5-1
clone size: .
CDR3 protein: CASRGSGNSYEQYF
CDR3 DNA: TGCGCCAGCAGAGGTTCCGGCAACTCCTACGAGCAGTACTTC

J gene: TRBJ2-3
D gene: .
V gene: TRBV7-2
clone size: .
CDR3 protein: CASSRAPGDTDTQYF
CDR3 DNA: TGTGCCAGCAGCCGAGCGCCGGGGGACACAGATACGCAGTATTTT

J gene: TRBJ1-2
D gene: .
V gene: TRBV2
clone size: .
CDR3 protein: CASRRDTLVGYTF
CDR3 DNA: TGTGCCAGCCGCAGGGACACTCTTGTTGGCTACACCTTC

J gene: TRBJ2-7
D gene: .
V gene: TRBV29-1
clone size: .
CDR3 protein: CSVEDPDKDYEQYF
CDR3 DNA: TGCAGCGTTGAAGATCCGGACAAAGACTACGAGCAGTACTTC

J gene: TRBJ2-7
D gene: .
V gene: TRBV28
clone size: .
CDR3 protein: CASSSGEEQYF
CDR3 DNA: TGTGCCAGCAGTTCAGGGGAGGAGCAGTACTTC

J gene: TRBJ1-1
D gene: .
V gene: TRBV28
clone size: .
CDR3 protein: CASIPPLGGSNTEAFF
CDR3 DNA: TGTGCCAGCATTCCCCCGCTGGGGGGGTCGAACACTGAAGCTTTCTTT

J gene: TRBJ2-1
D gene: TRBD2
V gene: TRBV30
clone size: .
CDR3 protein: CAWSVRSSGSEHPRFF
CDR3 DNA: TGTGCCTGGAGTGTACGCTCCAGCGGGAGCGAACATCCACGGTTCTTC

J gene: TRBJ1-5
D gene: .
V gene: TRBV30
clone size: .
CDR3 protein: CAWSSSRQQPQHF
CDR3 DNA: TGTGCCTGGAGCAGCTCTCGACAGCAGCCCCAGCATTTT

J gene: TRBJ2-2
D gene: .
V gene: TRBV6-5
clone size: .
CDR3 protein: CASSRGQNTGELFF
CDR3 DNA: TGTGCCAGCAGCCGGGGACAGAACACCGGGGAGCTGTTTTTT

J gene: TRBJ1-5
D gene: TRBD1
V gene: TRBV6-5
clone size: .
CDR3 protein: CASRRSGGLGQPQHF
CDR3 DNA: TGTGCCAGCCGCCGATCAGGGGGTTTGGGGCAGCCCCAGCATTTT

J gene: TRBJ1-2
D gene: .
V gene: TRBV5-5
clone size: .
CDR3 protein: CASSPGPQANYGYTF
CDR3 DNA: TGTGCCAGCAGCCCCGGACCGCAGGCTAACTATGGCTACACCTTC

J gene: TRBJ1-5
D gene: .
V gene: TRBV4-1
clone size: .
CDR3 protein: CASSQGPLNQPQHF
CDR3 DNA: TGCGCCAGCAGCCAAGGACCCCTCAATCAGCCCCAGCATTTT

J gene: TRBJ1-1
D gene: .
V gene: TRBV5-5
clone size: .
CDR3 protein: CASSLGANTGTEAFF
CDR3 DNA: TGTGCCAGCAGCTTGGGGGCCAACACGGGGACTGAAGCTTTCTTT

J gene: TRBJ1-3
D gene: .
V gene: TRBV2
clone size: .
CDR3 protein: CASRPGTDGNTIYF
CDR3 DNA: TGTGCCAGCAGGCCCGGGACGGATGGAAACACCATATATTTT

J gene: TRBJ1-6
D gene: .
V gene: TRBV2
clone size: .
CDR3 protein: CASRGFTYWQANSPLHF
CDR3 DNA: TGTGCCAGCAGGGGGTTTACGTATTGGCAGGCGAATTCACCCCTCCACTTT

J gene: TRBJ2-5
D gene: .
V gene: TRBV7-9
clone size: .
CDR3 protein: CASSLVGEETQYF
CDR3 DNA: TGTGCCAGCAGCTTAGTTGGGGAGGAGACCCAGTACTTC

J gene: TRBJ1-1
D gene: .
V gene: TRBV7-5
clone size: .
CDR3 protein: CARSLIPAGGDTEAFF
CDR3 DNA: TGTGCCAGAAGCTTAATTCCGGCAGGGGGAGACACTGAAGCTTTCTTT